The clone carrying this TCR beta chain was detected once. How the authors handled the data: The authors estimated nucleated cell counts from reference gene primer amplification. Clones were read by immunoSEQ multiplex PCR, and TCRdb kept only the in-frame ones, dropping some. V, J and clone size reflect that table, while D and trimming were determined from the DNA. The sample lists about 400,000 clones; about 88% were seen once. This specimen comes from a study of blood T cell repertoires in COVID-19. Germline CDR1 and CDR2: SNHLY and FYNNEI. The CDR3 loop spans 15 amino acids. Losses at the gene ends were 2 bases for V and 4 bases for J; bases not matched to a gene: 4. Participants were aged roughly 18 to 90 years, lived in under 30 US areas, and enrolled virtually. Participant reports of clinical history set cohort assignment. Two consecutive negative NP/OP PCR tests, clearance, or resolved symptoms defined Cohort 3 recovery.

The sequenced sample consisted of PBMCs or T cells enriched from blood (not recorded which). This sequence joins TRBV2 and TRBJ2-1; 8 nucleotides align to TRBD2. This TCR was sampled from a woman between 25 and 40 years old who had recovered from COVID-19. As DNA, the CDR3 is TGTGCCAGCAGTGAATCGGGGGGGCTATACAATGAGCAGTTCTTC. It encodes CASSESGGLYNEQFF.